The text below deals with one T cell receptor (beta chain). Its antigen is unidentified. At one end, the junction sequence differs from germline, possibly due to a read error. CDR3 length: 13 residues. The input was approximately 500 ng total RNA; TCR beta cDNA was made from it with a constant-region primer. Three rounds of nested multiplex PCR with slightly modified ARM-PCR produced TCR beta libraries. Both of the initial two PCR rounds ran for approximately 10 cycles and employed TRBV1-TRBV30 forward primers alongside a C-beta reverse primer. Via MiXCR, TCRdb re-called the multiplex PCR reads, giving one row per CDR3 protein. In the table there are 60,000 or so distinct CDR3 sequences, 71% of which are singletons. Joint extraction of RNA and DNA used about 17-33 mg of bulk tissue that was unsorted. Collection of samples drew on five separate regions of each tumor. Tumor samples all exceeded 80% viable tumor cells.

The data were taken from a study of tumor-infiltrating lymphocytes in primary liver carcinoma. Whole-study findings and limits: Tumor specimens were characterized by a significantly higher top-250-clone fraction than blood (p = 0.039). Tumor-adjacent and tumor-blood pairs shared less of their repertoires than tumor region pairs shared.

The chain joins TRBV12-3 or TRBV12-4 to TRBJ2-5; no reliable D call. The clonotype comes from a man in his forties or fifties with primary liver carcinoma and hepatitis B virus infection. The sequenced sample was liver tumor tissue from sampling region 2. The subset was: tumor region T2, inferior pole. In nucleotides, the CDR3 is TGTGTCAGCAGCCGAAGCGCGACAGAGACCCAGTACTTC. Translated: CVSSRSATETQYF.